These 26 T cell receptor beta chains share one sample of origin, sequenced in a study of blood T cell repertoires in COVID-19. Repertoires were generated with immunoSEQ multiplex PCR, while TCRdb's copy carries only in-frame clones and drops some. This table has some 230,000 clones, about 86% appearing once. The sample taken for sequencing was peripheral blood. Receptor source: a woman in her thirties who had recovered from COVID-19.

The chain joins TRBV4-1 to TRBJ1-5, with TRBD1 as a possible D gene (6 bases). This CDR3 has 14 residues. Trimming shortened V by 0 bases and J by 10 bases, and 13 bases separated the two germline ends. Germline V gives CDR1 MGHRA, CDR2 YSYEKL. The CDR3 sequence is CASSQDLGDKPQHF. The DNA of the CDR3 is TGCGCCAGCAGCCAAGATCTGGGGGACAAACCCCAGCATTTT.

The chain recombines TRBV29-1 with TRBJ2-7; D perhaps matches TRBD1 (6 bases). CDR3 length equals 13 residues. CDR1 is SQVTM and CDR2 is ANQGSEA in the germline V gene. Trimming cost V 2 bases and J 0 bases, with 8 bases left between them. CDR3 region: CSVETGSSYEQYF. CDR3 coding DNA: TGCAGCGTTGAAACAGGGAGCTCCTACGAGCAGTACTTC.

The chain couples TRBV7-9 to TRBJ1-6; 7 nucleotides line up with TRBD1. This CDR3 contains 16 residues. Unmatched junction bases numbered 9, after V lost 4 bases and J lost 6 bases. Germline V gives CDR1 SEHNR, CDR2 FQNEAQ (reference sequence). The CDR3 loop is CASSSPQGGRNSPLHF. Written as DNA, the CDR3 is TGTGCCAGCAGCTCCCCTCAGGGGGGTCGTAATTCACCCCTCCACTTT.

This CDR3 is CASSRGRINTGELFF. CDR3 nucleotide sequence: TGTGCCAGCAGTCGAGGGAGGATAAACACCGGGGAGCTGTTTTTT. The gene calls are TRBV11-3 and TRBJ2-2; maybe TRBD2 (6 bases). Per germline, CDR1 SGHNT and CDR2 YENEEA. The V end was cut by 6 bases, the J end by 2 bases, with 13 bases between. This CDR3 region has 15 residues.

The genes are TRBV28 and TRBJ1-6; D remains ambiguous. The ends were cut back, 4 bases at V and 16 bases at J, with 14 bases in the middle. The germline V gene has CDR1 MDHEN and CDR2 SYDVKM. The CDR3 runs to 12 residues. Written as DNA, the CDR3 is TGTGCCAGCAGTTCAAAACAGCTTCCACTCCACTTT. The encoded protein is CASSSKQLPLHF.

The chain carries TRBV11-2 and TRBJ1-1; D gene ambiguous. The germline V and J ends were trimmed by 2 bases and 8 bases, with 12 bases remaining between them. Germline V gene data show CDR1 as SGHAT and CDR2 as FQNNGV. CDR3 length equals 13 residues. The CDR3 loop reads CASSLQTPGEAFF. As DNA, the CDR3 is TGTGCCAGCAGCTTACAAACCCCAGGAGAAGCTTTCTTT.

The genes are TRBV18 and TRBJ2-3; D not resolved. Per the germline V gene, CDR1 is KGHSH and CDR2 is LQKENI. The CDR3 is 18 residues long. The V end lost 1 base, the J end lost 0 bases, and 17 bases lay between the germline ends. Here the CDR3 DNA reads TGTGCCAGCTCACCACTTTGGAGAGCCAAGACTAGCACAGATACGCAGTATTTT. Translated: CASSPLWRAKTSTDTQYF.

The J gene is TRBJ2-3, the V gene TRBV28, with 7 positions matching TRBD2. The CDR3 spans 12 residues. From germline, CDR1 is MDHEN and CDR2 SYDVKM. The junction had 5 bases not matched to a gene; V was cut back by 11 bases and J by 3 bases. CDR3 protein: CAAGDRTDTQYF. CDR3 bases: TGTGCCGCGGGGGATAGGACAGATACGCAGTATTTT.

CDR3 DNA: TGTGCCAGCTCACCACACAGCTGGGACAAGCAGTTCTTC. Its protein is CASSPHSWDKQFF. The rearrangement joins TRBV18 to TRBJ2-1, with a possible D match to TRBD1 (6 bases). Germline V gene lookup returns CDR1 KGHSH and CDR2 LQKENI. Trimming shortened V by 1 base and J by 11 bases, and 12 bases separated the two germline ends. The CDR3 has 13 residues. Supplemented by reference TRBV18 and TRBJ2-1, the full variable domain reads NAGVMQNPRHLVRRRGQEARLRCSPMKGHSHVYWYRQLPEEGLKFMVYLQKENIIDESGMPKERFSAEFPKEGPSILRIQQVVRGDSAAYFCASSPHSWDKQFFGPGTRLTVL.

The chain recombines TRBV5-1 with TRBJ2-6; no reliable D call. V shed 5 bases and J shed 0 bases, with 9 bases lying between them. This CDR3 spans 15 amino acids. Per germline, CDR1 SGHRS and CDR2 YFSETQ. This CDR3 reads CASRGRPSGANVLTF. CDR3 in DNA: TGCGCCAGCAGGGGCAGACCCTCTGGGGCCAACGTCCTGACTTTC.

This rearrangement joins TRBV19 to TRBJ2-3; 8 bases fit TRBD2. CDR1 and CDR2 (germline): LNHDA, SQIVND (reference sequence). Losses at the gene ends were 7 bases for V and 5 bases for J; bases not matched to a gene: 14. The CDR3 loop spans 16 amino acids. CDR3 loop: CASTRGTGRVRDTQYF. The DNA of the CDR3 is TGTGCCAGTACTCGGGGAACCGGGAGGGTGAGAGATACGCAGTATTTT.

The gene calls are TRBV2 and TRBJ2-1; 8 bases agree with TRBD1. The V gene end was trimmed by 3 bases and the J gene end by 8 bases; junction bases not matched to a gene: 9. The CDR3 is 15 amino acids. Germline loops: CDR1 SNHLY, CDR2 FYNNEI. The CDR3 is CASSEGSGGAYEQFF. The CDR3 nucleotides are TGTGCCAGCAGTGAGGGGTCAGGGGGCGCTTATGAGCAGTTCTTC.

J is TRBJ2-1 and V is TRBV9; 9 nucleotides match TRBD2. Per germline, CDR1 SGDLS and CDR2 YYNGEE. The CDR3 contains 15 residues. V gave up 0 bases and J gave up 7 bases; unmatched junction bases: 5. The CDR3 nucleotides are TGTGCCAGCAGCGTAGGGGGGACTAGCAGGAATGAGCAGTTCTTC. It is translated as CASSVGGTSRNEQFF. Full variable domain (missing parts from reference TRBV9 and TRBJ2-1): DSGVTQTPKHLITATGQRVTLRCSPRSGDLSVYWYQQSLDQGLQFLIQYYNGEERAKGNILERFSAQQFPDLHSELNLSSLELGDSALYFCASSVGGTSRNEQFFGPGTRLTVL.

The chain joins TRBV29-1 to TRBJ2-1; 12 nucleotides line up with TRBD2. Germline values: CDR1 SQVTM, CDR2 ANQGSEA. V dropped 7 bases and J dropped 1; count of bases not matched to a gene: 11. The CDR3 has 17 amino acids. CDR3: CSASGTSGRRSYNEQFF. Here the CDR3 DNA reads TGCAGCGCCTCCGGGACTAGCGGGCGGAGGTCCTACAATGAGCAGTTCTTC.

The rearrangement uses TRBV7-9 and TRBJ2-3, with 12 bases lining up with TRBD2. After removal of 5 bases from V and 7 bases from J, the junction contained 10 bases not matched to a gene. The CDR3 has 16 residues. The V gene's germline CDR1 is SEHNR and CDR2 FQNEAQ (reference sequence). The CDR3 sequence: CASSPRLAGDMYTQYF. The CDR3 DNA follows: TGTGCCAGCAGCCCCAGACTAGCGGGAGATATGTATACGCAGTATTTT.

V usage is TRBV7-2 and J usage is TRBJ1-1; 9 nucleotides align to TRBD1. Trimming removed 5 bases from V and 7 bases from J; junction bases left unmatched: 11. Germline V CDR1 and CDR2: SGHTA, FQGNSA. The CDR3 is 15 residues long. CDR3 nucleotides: TGTGCCAGCAGCCTCCTGTACAGGGGGCAGGGTGAAGCTTTCTTT. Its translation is CASSLLYRGQGEAFF.

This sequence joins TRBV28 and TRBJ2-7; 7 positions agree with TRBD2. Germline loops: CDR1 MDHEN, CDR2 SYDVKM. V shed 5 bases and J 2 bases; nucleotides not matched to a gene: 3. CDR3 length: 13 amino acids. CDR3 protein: CASSAGAPYEQYF. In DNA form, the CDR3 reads TGTGCCAGCAGTGCGGGAGCGCCCTACGAGCAGTACTTC.

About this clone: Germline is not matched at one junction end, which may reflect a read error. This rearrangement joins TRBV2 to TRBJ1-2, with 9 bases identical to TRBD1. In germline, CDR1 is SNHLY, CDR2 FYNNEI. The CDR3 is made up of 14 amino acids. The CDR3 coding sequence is TGTGCCGGCAGTGAGGGACAGGGCTGGGATGGCTACACCTTC. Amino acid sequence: CAGSEGQGWDGYTF.

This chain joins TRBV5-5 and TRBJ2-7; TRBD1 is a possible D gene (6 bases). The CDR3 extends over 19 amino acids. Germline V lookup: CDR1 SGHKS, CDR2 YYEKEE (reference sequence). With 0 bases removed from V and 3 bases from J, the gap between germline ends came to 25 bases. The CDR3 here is CASSLDRAALGERIYEQYF. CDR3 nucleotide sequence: TGTGCCAGCAGCTTGGACAGGGCGGCCCTGGGGGAGCGGATCTACGAGCAGTACTTC.

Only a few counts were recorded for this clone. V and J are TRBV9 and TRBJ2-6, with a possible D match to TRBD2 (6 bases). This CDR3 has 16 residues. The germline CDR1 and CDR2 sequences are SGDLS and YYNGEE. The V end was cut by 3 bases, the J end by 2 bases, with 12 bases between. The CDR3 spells CASSAVGGTGANVLTF. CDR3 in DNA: TGTGCCAGCAGCGCGGTGGGCGGGACTGGGGCCAACGTCCTGACTTTC.

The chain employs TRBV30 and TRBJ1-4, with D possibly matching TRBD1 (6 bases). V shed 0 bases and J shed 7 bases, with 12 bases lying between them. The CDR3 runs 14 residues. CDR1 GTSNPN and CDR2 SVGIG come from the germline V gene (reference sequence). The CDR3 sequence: CAWSVIYRAEKLFF. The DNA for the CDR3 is TGTGCCTGGAGTGTAATATACAGGGCTGAAAAACTGTTTTTT.

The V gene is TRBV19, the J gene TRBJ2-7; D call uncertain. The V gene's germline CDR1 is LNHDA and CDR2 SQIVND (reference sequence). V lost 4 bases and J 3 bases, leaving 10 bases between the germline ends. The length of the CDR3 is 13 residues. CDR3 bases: TGTGCCAGTAGTACCTCGACTGGCTACGAGCAGTACTTC. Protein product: CASSTSTGYEQYF.

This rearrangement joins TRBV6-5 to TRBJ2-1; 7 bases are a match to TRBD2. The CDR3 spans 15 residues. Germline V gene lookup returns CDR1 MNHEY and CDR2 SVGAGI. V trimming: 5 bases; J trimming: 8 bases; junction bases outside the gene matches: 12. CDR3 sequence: CASSKRLANLHEQFF. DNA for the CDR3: TGTGCCAGCAGTAAAAGACTAGCCAACCTCCATGAGCAGTTCTTC.

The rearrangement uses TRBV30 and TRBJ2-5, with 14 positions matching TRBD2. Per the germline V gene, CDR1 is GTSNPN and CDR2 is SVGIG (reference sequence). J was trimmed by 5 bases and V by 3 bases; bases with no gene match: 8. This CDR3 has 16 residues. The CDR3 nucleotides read TGTGCCTGGAGAGGAGGGACTAGCGGGAGTGGGGAGACCCAGTACTTC. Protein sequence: CAWRGGTSGSGETQYF.

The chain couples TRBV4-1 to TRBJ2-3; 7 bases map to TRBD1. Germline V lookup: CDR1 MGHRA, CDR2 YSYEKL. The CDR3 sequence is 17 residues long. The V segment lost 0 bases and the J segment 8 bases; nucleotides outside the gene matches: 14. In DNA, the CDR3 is TGCGCCAGCAGCCAAGAAAGGGCCGGACTGAACAGGGGTACGCAGTATTTT. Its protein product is CASSQERAGLNRGTQYF.

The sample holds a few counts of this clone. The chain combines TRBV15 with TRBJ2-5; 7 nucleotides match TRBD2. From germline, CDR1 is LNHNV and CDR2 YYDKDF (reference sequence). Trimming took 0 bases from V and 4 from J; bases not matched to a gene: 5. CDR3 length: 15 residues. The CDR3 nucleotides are TGTGCCACCAGCAGAGAAGTGGGAGGGCCAGAGACCCAGTACTTC. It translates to CATSREVGGPETQYF.